One and the same sample provided the 12 T cell receptor beta chains below, sequenced in a study of early T cells in non-severe SARS-CoV-2 infection (dated by TCRdb to the early 2020s). The method behind the library was 5' RACE. TCRdb names NextSeq 500 as the instrument used. In-frame beta chains were kept once TCRdb had trimmed the public reads at Q25 with fastp and called clones with MiXCR. Rows merge per CDR3 protein into single entries with the most common DNA and genes. Counted in this sample were some 36,000 distinct CDR3 sequences; 5% to 6.5% of them appeared once. The ten top clones hold approximately 5% of the sample. The sample was whole blood. These receptors all stem from an adult who was a healthcare worker with PCR-confirmed SARS-CoV-2 infection or an uninfected control (not recorded which).

This clonotype was seen a few times. The rearrangement links TRBV20-1 to TRBJ2-5, with TRBD2 matching 11 bases. The CDR3 extends over 13 amino acids. Trimming took 7 bases from V and 9 from J; bases not matched to a gene: 10. The V gene's germline CDR1 is DFQATT and CDR2 SNEGSKA (reference sequence). The DNA for the CDR3 is TGCAGTGTTTCACCGACTAGCGGGAACTCCCAGTACTTC. The encoded protein is CSVSPTSGNSQYF.

This clonotype came up many times. J is TRBJ1-1 and V is TRBV7-9; D is perhaps TRBD1 (6 bases). Germline V gene sequence: CDR1 SEHNR, CDR2 FQNEAQ (reference sequence). With 5 bases removed from V and 2 bases from J, the gap between germline ends came to 12 bases. The CDR3 totals 14 residues. CDR3 sequence: CASSPGHRNTEAFF. The CDR3, as DNA: TGTGCCAGCAGCCCGGGACACCGAAACACTGAAGCTTTCTTT.

The sample holds a few counts of this clonotype. The V and J genes are TRBV12-3 or TRBV12-4 and TRBJ2-7, with 7 bases identical to TRBD2. This CDR3 has 16 residues. The J segment lost 1 base and the V segment lost 4 bases, leaving 10 bases of the junction unmatched. In nucleotides, the CDR3 is TGTGCCAGCAGTTCTCCCGAGGCGGGGGTTTCCTACGAGCAGTACTTC. Translation gives CASSSPEAGVSYEQYF.

Worth noting for this clonotype: This may come from a read error, since a much larger clone is one base off. The CDR3 region has the DNA TGTGCCAGCAGCTTAAAACGTGGCTACGAGCAGTACTTC. It translates to CASSLKRGYEQYF. V usage is TRBV7-9 and J usage is TRBJ2-7; D unresolved. V shed 2 bases and J shed 3 bases, with 8 bases lying between them. This CDR3 contains 13 residues. The germline V gene encodes CDR1 SEHNR and CDR2 FQNEAQ (reference sequence).

The chain is built from TRBV20-1 and TRBJ2-1; no definite D call. V dropped 3 bases and J dropped 6 bases, with 12 bases sitting between them. This CDR3 is 13 amino acids long. The germline gives CDR1 DFQATT, CDR2 SNEGSKA (reference sequence). For the CDR3, the DNA is TGCAGTGCTAGGCCCGGTGAATTCAATGAGCAGTTCTTC. This translates into CSARPGEFNEQFF.

Many counts were recorded for this clonotype. The rearrangement links TRBV5-1 to TRBJ2-3, with 9 positions matching TRBD2. This CDR3 spans 14 amino acids. V lost 0 bases to trimming and J lost 6 bases; unmatched junction nucleotides: 2. CDR1 and CDR2 (germline): SGHRS, YFSETQ. CDR3 in DNA: TGCGCCAGCAGCTTGGAGAGCGGGAGGGATACGCAGTATTTT. It translates to CASSLESGRDTQYF.

In this sample, this clonotype turned up many times. The chain is built from TRBV20-1 and TRBJ2-3, with a tentative D call TRBD1 (5 bases). Germline assignment: CDR1 DFQATT and CDR2 SNEGSKA (reference sequence). V was shortened by 3 bases and J by 2 bases, with 21 bases between the two germline ends. The CDR3 contains 17 residues. The CDR3 DNA reads TGCAGTGCTAGGCATTTATCAGGGTCCCTTCTCACAGATACGCAGTATTTT. It yields the protein CSARHLSGSLLTDTQYF.

The CDR3 DNA reads TGTGCCAGCAGCCTTTCGGGGGAGGATGAAAAACTGTTTTTT. Protein: CASSLSGEDEKLFF. V usage is TRBV6-6 and J usage is TRBJ1-4; D is perhaps TRBD1 (5 bases). The germline V gene encodes CDR1 MNHNY and CDR2 SVGAGI (reference sequence). Trimming shortened V by 6 bases and J by 6 bases, and 14 bases separated the two germline ends. CDR3 length: 14 residues.

This clonotype was found many times. This chain joins TRBV6-1 and TRBJ2-3, with TRBD2 identical over 12 bases. Germline lookup yields CDR1 MNHNS and CDR2 SASEGT. CDR3 size: 15 residues. The trim removed 9 bases at V and 4 bases at J, leaving 8 bases unmatched. CDR3 nucleotide sequence: TGTGCCAGTAGCTGGACTAGCGGGAACGCAGATACGCAGTATTTT. Encoded protein: CASSWTSGNADTQYF.

This clonotype was seen repeatedly, ten times or more. The chain carries TRBV19 and TRBJ1-6; TRBD1 might be the D (5 bases). CDR3 length: 12 amino acids. Trimming took off 7 bases at V and 10 bases at J, with 11 bases between the two ends. The germline V gene has CDR1 LNHDA and CDR2 SQIVND (reference sequence). CDR3 nucleotides: TGTGCCAGTACCTCCGGGGGATCACCCCTCCACTTT. Translation gives CASTSGGSPLHF. The variable domain in full, completed from reference TRBV19 and TRBJ1-6, reads DGGITQSPKYLFRKEGQNVTLSCEQNLNHDAMYWYRQDPGQGLRLIYYSQIVNDFQKGDIAEGYSVSREKKESFPLTVTSAQKNPTAFYLCASTSGGSPLHFGNGTRLTVT.

Many counts were recorded for this clonotype. The chain carries TRBV5-1 and TRBJ2-1; tentative D call: TRBD2 (6 bases). CDR3 length: 15 amino acids. CDR1 is SGHRS and CDR2 is YFSETQ in the germline V gene. Trimming stripped 2 bases from V and 1 base from J, with 10 bases between. CDR3 coding DNA: TGCGCCAGCAGCTTCGACGGACTATCCTACAATGAGCAGTTCTTC. Amino acid sequence: CASSFDGLSYNEQFF.

The chain couples TRBV5-1 to TRBJ2-7; no clear D gene. The CDR3 totals 14 residues. Germline V gene data show CDR1 as SGHRS and CDR2 as YFSETQ. The ends were cut back, 0 bases at V and 1 base at J, with 8 bases in the middle. The CDR3 coding sequence is TGCGCCAGCAGCTTGGTATCCCGGTCCTACGAGCAGTACTTC. Its translation: CASSLVSRSYEQYF.